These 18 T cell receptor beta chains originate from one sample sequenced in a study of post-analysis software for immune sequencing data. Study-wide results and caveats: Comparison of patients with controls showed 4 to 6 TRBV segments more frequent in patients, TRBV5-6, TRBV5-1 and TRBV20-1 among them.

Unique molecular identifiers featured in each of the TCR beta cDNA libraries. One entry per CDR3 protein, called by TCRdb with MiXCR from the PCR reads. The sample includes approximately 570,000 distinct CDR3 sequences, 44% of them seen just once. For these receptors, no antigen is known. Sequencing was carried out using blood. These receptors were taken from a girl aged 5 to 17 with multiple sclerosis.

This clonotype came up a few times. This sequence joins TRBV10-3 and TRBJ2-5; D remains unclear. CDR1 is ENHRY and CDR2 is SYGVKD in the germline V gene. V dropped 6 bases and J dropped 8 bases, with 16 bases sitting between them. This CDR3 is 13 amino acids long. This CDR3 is CAIRKDGAATQYF. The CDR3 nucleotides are TGTGCCATCAGGAAGGACGGCGCCGCCACCCAGTACTTC.

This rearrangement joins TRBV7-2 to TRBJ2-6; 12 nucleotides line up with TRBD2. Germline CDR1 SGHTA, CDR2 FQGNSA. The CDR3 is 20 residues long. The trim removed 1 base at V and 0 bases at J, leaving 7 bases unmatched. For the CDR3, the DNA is TGTGCCAGCAGCTTAGGGAGGGGACTAGCGGGTTTCTCTGGGGCCAACGTCCTGACTTTC. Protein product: CASSLGRGLAGFSGANVLTF. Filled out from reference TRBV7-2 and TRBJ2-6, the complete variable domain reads GAGVSQSPSNKVTEKGKDVELRCDPISGHTALYWYRQSLGQGLEFLIYFQGNSAPDKSGLPSDRFSAERTGGSVSTLTIQRTQQEDSAVYLCASSLGRGLAGFSGANVLTFGAGSRLTVL.

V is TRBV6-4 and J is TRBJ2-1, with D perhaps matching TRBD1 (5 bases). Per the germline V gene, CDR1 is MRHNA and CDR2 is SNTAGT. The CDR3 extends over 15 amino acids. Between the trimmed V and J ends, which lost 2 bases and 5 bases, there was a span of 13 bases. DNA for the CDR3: TGTGCCAGCAGTGACCGGCGGTTGGGGCACAATGAGCAGTTCTTC. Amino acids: CASSDRRLGHNEQFF.

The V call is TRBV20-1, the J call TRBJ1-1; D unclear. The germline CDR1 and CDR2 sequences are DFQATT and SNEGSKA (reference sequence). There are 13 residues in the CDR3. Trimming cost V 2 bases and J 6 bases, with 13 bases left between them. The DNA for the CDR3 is TGCAGTGCTAGATATGAGGCTTCTTCTGAAGCTTTCTTT. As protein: CSARYEASSEAFF.

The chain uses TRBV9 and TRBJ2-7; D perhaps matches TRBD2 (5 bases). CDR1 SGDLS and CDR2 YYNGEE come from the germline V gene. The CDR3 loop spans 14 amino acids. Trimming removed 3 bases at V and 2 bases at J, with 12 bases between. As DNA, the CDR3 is TGTGCCAGCAGCGCCGGACGGGGTCCCTACGAGCAGTACTTC. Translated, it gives CASSAGRGPYEQYF.

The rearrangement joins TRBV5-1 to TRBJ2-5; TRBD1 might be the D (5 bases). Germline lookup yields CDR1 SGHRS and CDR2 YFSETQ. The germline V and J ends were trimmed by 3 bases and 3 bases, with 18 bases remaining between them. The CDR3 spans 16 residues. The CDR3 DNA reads TGCGCCAGCAGCTATGAAACTACAGGAGTCAAAGAGACCCAGTACTTC. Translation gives CASSYETTGVKETQYF.

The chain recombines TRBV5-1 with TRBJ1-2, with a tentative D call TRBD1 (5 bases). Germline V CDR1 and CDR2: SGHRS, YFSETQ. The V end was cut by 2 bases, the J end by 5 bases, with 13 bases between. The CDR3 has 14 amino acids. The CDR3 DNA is TGCGCCAGCAGCTTAACGACAGAGGCGTATGGCTACACCTTC. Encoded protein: CASSLTTEAYGYTF.

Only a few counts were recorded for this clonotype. CDR3 bases: TGTGCCAGCAGCCGACCCCCAGGGGACGAGCAGTACTTC. It specifies CASSRPPGDEQYF. The chain uses TRBV12-3 or TRBV12-4 and TRBJ2-7, with D tentatively TRBD1 (6 bases). Trimming left V 6 bases short and J 5 bases short, with 14 bases between. The CDR3 sequence is 13 residues long.

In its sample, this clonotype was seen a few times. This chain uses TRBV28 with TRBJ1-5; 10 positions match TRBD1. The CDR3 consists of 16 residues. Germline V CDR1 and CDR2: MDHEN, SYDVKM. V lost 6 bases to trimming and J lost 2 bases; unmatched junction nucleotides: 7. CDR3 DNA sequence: TGTGCCAGCAGATACGGGACAGGGGTGGGCAATCAGCCCCAGCATTTT. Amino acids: CASRYGTGVGNQPQHF.

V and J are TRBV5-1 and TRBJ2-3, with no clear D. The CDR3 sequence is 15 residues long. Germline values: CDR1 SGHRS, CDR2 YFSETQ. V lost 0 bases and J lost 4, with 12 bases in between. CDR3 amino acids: CASSLVAEVADTQYF. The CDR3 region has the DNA TGCGCCAGCAGCTTGGTCGCAGAAGTTGCAGATACGCAGTATTTT.

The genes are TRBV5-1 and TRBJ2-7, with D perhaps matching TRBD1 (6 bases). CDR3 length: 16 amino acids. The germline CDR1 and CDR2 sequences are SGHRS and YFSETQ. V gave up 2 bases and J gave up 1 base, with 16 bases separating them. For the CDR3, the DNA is TGCGCCAGCAGCTTTTTCCCGTCGGACAGTTCCTACGAGCAGTACTTC. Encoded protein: CASSFFPSDSSYEQYF.

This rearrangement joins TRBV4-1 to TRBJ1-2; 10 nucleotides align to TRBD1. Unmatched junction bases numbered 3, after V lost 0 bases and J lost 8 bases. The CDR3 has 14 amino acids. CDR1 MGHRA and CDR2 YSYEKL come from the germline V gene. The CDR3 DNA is TGCGCCAGCAGCCAAGAGGACAGGGGGGTAGGCTACACCTTC. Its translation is CASSQEDRGVGYTF.

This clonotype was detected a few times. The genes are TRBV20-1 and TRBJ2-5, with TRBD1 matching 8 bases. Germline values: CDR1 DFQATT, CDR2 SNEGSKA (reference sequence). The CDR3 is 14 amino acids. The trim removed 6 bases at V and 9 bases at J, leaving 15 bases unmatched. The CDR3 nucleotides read TGCAGTGCATGGACAGGGTTGGGTTCAGTGGCCCAGTACTTC. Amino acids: CSAWTGLGSVAQYF.

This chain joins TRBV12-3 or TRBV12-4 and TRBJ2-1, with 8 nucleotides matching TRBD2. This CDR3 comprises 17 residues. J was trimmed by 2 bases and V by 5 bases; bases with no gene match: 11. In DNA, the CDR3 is TGTGCCAGCAGTCCTAGGGGCGGGGGGTCCGCCTACAATGAGCAGTTCTTC. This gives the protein CASSPRGGGSAYNEQFF.

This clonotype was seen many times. CDR3 nucleotide sequence: TGTGCCAGCAGTGAGTGGGAGGCGGGGGGGAACAATGAGCAGTTCTTC. Translating gives CASSEWEAGGNNEQFF. J is TRBJ2-1 and V is TRBV6-1, with 9 positions matching TRBD2. This CDR3 has 16 amino acids. Germline V lookup: CDR1 MNHNS, CDR2 SASEGT. J was trimmed by 5 bases and V by 3 bases; bases with no gene match: 8.

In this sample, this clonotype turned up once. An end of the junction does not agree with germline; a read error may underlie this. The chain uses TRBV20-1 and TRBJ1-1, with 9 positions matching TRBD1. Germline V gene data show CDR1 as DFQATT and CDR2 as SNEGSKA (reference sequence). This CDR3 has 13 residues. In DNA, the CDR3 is TGCAGTGCGGGGACAGGGATGAACATTGAAGCTTTCTTT. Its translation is CSAGTGMNIEAFF.

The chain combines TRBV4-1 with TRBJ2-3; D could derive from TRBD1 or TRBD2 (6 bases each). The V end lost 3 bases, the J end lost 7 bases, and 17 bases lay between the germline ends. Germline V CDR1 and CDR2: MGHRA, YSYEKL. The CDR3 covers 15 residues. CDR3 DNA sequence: TGCGCCAGCAGCCAGGCGGGAACTGGGGGCTATACGCAGTATTTT. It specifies CASSQAGTGGYTQYF.

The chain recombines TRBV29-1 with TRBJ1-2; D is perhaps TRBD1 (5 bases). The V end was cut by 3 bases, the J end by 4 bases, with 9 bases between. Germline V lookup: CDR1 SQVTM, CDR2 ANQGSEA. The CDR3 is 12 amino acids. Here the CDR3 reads CSVDLGRYGYTF. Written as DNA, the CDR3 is TGCAGCGTTGATCTGGGGCGCTATGGCTACACCTTC.